This T cell receptor beta chain was profiled in a study of T cells in Graves' hyperthyroidism and ophthalmopathy. The TCR beta CDR3 regions underwent amplification using RNA transcripts as the source. HTBI primers drove first-round RT-PCR of the TCR CDR3. A single record per CDR3 protein comes from TCRdb applying MiXCR to the multiplex PCR reads. The sample includes around 620,000 distinct CDR3 sequences, 16% of them seen just once. Ten or more counts support this clonotype. What it recognizes is unknown. Hyperthyroidism of Graves' type that showed no ophthalmopathy progression within 18 months was stable. Hyperthyroidism was newly diagnosed in patients aged 18 to 65 (duration under 2 months). General study points: Most thyroid clonotypes with frequency above 0.001 were detected in blood.

This receptor was obtained from a woman aged 25 to 39 with Graves' hyperthyroidism. Sequencing was carried out using blood.

CDR3 amino acids: CAWSRTGGTEAFF. In DNA, the CDR3 is TGTGCCTGGAGTCGTACAGGGGGCACTGAAGCTTTCTTT. This sequence joins TRBV30 and TRBJ1-1; 8 bases line up with TRBD1. This CDR3 has 13 amino acids. From germline, CDR1 is GTSNPN and CDR2 SVGIG (reference sequence). V gave up 2 bases and J gave up 4 bases; unmatched junction bases: 3.